Listed here is a single T cell receptor (beta chain). What it recognizes is unknown. The CDR3 is 11 amino acids. Trimming removed 7 bases at V and 11 bases at J, with 14 bases between. Germline assignment: CDR1 MNHNY and CDR2 SVGAGI (reference sequence). This sample stems from a study of cytomegalovirus exposure and HLA in healthy donors. Study-wide findings and caveats: The authors later found HLA-associated TCR beta chains more clonally expanded than equally common others.

The PCR used 60 Vbeta and 13 Jbeta primers. TCRdb's table, derived via immunoSEQ multiplex PCR, lists solely in-frame clones and lacks some. The table includes 120,000 or so clones, 78% detected once. Sequences were obtained from PBMCs. The receptor was isolated from a woman in her 40s in good health and CMV-seronegative. The chain has TRBV6-6 and TRBJ1-1; D not certain. CDR3 in amino acids: CASNLGRGAFF. The CDR3 DNA is TGTGCCAGCAACTTAGGACGCGGGGCTTTCTTT.